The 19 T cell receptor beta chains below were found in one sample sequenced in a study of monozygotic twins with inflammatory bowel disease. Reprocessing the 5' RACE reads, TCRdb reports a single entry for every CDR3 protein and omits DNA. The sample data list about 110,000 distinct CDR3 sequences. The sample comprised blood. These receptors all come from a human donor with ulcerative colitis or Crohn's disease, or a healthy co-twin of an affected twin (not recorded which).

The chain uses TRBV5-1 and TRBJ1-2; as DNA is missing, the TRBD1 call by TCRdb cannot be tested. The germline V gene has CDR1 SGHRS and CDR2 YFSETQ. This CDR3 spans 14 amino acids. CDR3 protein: CASSPGRINYGYTF.

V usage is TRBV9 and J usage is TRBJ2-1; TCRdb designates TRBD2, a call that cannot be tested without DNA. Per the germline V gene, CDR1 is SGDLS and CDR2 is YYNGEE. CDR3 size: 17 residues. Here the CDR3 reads CASSKGLAGGQSNEQFF.

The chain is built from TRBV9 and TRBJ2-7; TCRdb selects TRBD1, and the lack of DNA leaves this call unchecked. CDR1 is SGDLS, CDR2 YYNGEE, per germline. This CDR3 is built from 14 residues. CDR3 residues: CASSRYRDAFEQYF.

The CDR3 protein is CSAIGQGGQPQHF. The chain combines TRBV20-1 with TRBJ1-5; the D gene TCRdb calls, TRBD1, cannot be checked with no DNA. CDR3 size: 13 residues. Per the germline V gene, CDR1 is DFQATT and CDR2 is SNEGSKA (reference sequence).

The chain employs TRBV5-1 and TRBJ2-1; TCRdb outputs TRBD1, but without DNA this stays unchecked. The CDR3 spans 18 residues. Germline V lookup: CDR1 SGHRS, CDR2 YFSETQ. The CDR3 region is CASSKVPQGSGSYNEQFF.

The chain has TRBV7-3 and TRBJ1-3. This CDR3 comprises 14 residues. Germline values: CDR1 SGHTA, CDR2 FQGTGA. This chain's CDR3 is CASSGGSPGNTIYF.

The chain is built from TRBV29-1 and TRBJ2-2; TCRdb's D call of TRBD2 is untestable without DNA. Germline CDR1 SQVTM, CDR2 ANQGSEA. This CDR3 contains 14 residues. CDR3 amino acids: CSVGGSVGTGELFF.

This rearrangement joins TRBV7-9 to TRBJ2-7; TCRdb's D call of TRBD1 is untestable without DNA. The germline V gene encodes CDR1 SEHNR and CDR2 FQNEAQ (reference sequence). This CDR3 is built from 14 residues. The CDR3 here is CASSLGDSPYEQYF.

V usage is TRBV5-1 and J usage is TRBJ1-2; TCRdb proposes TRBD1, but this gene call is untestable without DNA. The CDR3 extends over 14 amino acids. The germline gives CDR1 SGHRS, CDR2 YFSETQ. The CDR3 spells CASSLAGTQQGYTF. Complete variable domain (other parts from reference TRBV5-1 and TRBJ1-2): KAGVTQTPRYLIKTRGQQVTLSCSPISGHRSVSWYQQTPGQGLQFLFEYFSETQRNKGNFPGRFSGRQFSNSRSEMNVSTLELGDSALYLCASSLAGTQQGYTFGSGTRLTVV.

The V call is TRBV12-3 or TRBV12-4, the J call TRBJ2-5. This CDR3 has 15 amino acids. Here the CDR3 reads CASRPHSREQETQYF.

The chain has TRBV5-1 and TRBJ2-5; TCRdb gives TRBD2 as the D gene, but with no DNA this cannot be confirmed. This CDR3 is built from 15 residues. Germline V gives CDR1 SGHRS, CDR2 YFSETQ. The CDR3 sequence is CASSLRGGREETQYF.

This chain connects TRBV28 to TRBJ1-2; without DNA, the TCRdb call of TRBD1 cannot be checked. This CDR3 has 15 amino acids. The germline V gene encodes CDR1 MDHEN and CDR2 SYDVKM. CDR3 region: CASSLGQGPAYGYTF.

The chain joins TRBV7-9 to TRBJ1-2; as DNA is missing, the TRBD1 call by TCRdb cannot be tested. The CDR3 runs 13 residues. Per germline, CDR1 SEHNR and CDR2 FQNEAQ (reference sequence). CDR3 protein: CASSARQGGGYTF. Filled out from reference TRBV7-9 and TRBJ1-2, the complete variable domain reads DTGVSQNPRHKITKRGQNVTFRCDPISEHNRLYWYRQTLGQGPEFLTYFQNEAQLEKSRLLSDRFSAERPKGSFSTLEIQRTEQGDSAMYLCASSARQGGGYTFGSGTRLTVV.

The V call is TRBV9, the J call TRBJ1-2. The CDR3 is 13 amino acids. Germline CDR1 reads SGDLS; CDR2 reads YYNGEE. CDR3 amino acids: CASSVAPGYGYTF.

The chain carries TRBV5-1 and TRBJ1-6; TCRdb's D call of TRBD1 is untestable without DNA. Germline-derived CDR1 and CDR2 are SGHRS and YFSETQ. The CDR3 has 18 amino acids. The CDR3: CASSSQTQGSSYNSPLHF.

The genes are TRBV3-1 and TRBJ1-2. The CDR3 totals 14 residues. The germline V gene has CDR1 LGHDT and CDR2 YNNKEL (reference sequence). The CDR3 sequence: CASSQGGGSYGYTF.

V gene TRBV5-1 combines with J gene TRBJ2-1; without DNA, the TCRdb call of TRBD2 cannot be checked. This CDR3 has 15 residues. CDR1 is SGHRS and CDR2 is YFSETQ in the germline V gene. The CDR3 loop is CASSTPSGGAPEQFF.

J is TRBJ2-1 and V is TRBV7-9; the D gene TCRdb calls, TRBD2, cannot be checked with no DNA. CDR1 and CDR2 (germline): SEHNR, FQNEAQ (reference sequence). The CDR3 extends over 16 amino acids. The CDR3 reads CASSRPRLAPDNEQFF.

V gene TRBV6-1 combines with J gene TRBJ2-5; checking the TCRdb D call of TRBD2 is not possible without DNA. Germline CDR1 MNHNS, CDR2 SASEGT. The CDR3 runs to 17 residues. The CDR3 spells CASSATSGGFYQETQYF.